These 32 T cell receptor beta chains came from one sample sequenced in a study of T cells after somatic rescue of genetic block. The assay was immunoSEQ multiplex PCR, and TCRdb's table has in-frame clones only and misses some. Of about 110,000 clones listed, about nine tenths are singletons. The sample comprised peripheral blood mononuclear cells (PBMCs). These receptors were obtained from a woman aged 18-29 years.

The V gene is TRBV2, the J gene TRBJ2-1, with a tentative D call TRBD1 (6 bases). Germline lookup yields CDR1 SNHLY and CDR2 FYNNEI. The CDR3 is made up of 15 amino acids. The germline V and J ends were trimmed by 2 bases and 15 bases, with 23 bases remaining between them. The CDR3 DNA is TGTGCCAGCAGTGAAATGACTGGGACACCCCATATTCGGTTCTTC. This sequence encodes CASSEMTGTPHIRFF.

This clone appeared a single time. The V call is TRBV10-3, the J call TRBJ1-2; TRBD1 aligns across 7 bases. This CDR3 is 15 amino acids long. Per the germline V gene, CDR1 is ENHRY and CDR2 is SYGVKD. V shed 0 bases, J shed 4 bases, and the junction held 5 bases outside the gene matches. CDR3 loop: CAISESGQNLYGYTF. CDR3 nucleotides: TGTGCCATCAGTGAGTCGGGACAGAACCTCTATGGCTACACCTTC.

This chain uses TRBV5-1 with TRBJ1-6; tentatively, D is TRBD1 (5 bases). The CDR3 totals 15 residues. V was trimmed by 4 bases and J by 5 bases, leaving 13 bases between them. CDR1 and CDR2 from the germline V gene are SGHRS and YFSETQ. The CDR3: CASSHVDKDNSPLHF. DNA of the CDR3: TGCGCCAGCAGCCACGTGGACAAAGATAATTCACCCCTCCACTTT.

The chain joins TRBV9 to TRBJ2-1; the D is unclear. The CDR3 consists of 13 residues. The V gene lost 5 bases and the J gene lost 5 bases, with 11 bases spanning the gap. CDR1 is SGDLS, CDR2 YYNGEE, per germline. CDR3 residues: CASSRRADNEQFF. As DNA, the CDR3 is TGTGCCAGCAGTCGACGGGCTGACAATGAGCAGTTCTTC.

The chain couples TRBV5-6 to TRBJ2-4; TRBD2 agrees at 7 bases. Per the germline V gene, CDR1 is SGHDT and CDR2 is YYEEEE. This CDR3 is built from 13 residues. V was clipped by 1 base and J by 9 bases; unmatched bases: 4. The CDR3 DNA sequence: TGTGCCAGCAGCTTGTGGGTAGCGGGCATTCAGTACTTC. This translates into CASSLWVAGIQYF.

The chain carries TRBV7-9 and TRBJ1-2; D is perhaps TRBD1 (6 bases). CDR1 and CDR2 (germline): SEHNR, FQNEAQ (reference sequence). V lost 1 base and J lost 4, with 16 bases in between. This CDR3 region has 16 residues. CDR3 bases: TGTGCCAGCAGCTTAGATCTGGGGGGCGAAGGCTATGGCTACACCTTC. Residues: CASSLDLGGEGYGYTF.

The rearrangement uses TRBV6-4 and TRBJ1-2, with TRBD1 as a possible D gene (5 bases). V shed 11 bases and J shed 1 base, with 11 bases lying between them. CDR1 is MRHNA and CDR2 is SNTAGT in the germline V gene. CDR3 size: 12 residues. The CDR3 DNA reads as TGTGCCCCCAGGGCCCTTAACTATGGCTACACCTTC. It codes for CAPRALNYGYTF.

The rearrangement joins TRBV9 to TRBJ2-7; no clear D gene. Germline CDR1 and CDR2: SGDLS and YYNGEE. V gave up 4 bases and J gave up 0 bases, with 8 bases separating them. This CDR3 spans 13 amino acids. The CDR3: CASSPDGSYEQYF. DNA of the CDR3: TGTGCCAGCAGCCCTGATGGCTCCTACGAGCAGTACTTC.

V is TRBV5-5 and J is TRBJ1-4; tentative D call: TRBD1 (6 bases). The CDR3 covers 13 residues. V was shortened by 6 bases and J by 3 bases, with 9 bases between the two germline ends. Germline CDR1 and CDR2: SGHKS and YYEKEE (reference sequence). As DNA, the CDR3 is TGTGCCAGCACGAAGGGGGCTAATGAAAAACTGTTTTTT. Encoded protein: CASTKGANEKLFF.

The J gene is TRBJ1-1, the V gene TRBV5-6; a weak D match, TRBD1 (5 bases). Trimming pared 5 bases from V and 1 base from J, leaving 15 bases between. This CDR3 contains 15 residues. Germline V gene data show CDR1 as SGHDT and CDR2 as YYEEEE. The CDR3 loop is CASSRTGGSNTEAFF. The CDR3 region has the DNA TGTGCCAGCAGTCGGACCGGGGGATCGAACACTGAAGCTTTCTTT.

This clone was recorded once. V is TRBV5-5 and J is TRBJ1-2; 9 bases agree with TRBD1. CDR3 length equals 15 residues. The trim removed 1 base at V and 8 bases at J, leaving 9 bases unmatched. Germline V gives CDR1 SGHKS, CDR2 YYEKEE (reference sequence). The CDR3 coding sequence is TGTGCCAGCAGCTTGAGTTCACAGGGGGCGGAGGGCTACACCTTC. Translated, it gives CASSLSSQGAEGYTF.

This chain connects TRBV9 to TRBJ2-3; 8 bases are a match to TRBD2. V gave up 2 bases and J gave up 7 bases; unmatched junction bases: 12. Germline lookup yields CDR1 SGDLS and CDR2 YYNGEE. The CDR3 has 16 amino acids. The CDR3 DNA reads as TGTGCCAGCAGCGTCGGATCTTCGGGGGGGACGAATACGCAGTATTTT. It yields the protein CASSVGSSGGTNTQYF.

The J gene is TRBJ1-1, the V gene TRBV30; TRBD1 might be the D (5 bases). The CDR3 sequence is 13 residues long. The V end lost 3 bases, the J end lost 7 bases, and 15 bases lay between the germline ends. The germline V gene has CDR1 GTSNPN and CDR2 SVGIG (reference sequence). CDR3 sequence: CAWSHGGASEAFF. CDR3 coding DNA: TGTGCCTGGAGCCACGGTGGGGCGAGTGAAGCTTTCTTT.

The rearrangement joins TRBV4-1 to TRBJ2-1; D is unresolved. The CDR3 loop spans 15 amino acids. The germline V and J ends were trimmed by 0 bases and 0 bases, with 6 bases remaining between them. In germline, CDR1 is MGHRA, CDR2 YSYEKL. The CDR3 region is CASSQDRSSYNEQFF. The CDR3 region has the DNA TGCGCCAGCAGCCAAGATCGGAGCTCCTACAATGAGCAGTTCTTC.

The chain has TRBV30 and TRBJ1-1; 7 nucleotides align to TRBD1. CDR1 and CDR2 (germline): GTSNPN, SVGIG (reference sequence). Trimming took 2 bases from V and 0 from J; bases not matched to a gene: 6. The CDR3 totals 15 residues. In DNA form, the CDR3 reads TGTGCCTGGAGTCCCGCTGGGACAGTGAACACTGAAGCTTTCTTT. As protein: CAWSPAGTVNTEAFF. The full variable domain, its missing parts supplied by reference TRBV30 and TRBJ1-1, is SQTIHQWPATLVQPVGSPLSLECTVEGTSNPNLYWYRQAAGRGLQLLFYSVGIGQISSEVPQNLSASRPQDRQFILSSKKLLLSDSGFYLCAWSPAGTVNTEAFFGQGTRLTVV.

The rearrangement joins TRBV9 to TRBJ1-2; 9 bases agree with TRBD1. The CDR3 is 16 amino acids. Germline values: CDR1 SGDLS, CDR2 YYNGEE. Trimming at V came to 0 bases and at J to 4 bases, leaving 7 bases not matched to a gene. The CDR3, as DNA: TGTGCCAGCAGCGTAGACGGGACAGGGAAGGGCTATGGCTACACCTTC. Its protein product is CASSVDGTGKGYGYTF.

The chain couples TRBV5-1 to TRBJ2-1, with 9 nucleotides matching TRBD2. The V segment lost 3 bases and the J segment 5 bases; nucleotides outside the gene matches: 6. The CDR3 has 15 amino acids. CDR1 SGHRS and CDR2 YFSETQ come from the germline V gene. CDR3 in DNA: TGCGCCAGCAGCTCCCTGCGGGGGGGCGACAATGAGCAGTTCTTC. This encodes CASSSLRGGDNEQFF.

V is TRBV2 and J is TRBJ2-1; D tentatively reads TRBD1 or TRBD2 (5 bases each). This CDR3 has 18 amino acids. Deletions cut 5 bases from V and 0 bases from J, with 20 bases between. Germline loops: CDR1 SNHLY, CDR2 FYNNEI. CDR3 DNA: TGTGCCAGCAGTACGGAAAGCTCCCGGGGCAGCTCCTACAATGAGCAGTTCTTC. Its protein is CASSTESSRGSSYNEQFF.

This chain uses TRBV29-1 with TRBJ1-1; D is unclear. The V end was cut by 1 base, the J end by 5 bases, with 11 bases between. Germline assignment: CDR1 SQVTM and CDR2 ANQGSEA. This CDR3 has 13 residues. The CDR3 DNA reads TGCAGCGTTGAAGCGGACCCTGGGACTGAAGCTTTCTTT. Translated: CSVEADPGTEAFF.

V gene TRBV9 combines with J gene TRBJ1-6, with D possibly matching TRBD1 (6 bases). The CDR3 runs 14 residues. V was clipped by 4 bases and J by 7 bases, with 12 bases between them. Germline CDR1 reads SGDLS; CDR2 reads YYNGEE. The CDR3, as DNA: TGTGCCAGCAGCCTAGGGACACCCAATTCACCCCTCCACTTT. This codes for CASSLGTPNSPLHF. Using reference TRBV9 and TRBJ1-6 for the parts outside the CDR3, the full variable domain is DSGVTQTPKHLITATGQRVTLRCSPRSGDLSVYWYQQSLDQGLQFLIQYYNGEERAKGNILERFSAQQFPDLHSELNLSSLELGDSALYFCASSLGTPNSPLHFGNGTRLTVT.

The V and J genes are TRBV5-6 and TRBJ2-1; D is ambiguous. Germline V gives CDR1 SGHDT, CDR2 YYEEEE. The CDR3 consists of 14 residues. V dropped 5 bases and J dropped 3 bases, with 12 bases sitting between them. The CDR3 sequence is CASRRDLGYNEQFF. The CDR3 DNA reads TGTGCCAGCAGAAGGGATCTTGGCTACAATGAGCAGTTCTTC.

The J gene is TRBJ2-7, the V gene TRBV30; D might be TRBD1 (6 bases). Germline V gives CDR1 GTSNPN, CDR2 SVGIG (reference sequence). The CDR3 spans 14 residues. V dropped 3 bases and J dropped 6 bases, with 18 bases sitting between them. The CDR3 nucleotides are TGTGCCTGGAGGCGGGCAGGGGAAGGGGGCGAGCAGTACTTC. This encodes CAWRRAGEGGEQYF.

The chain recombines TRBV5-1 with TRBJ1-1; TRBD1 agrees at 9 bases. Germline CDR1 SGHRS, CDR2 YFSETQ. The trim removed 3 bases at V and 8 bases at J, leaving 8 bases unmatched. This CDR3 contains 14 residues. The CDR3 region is CASSSGQGGMEAFF. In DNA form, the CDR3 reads TGCGCCAGCAGCTCGGGACAGGGAGGGATGGAAGCTTTCTTT.

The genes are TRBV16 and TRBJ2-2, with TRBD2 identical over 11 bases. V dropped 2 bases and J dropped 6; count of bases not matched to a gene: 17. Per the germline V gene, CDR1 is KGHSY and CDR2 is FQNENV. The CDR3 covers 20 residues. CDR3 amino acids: CASSQTLLAGELISPGELFF. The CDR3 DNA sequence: TGTGCCAGCAGCCAAACCCTACTAGCGGGGGAGCTGATAAGCCCCGGGGAGCTGTTTTTT. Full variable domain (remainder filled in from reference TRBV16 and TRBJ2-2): GEEVAQTPKHLVRGEGQKAKLYCAPIKGHSYVFWYQQVLKNEFKFLISFQNENVFDETGMPKERFSAKCLPNSPCSLEIQATKLEDSAVYFCASSQTLLAGELISPGELFFGEGSRLTVL.

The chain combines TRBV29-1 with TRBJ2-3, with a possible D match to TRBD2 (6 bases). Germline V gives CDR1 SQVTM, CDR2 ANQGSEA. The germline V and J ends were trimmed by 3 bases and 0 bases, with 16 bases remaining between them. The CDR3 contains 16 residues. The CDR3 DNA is TGCAGCGTTGATGGTGGGGGGTTACCTAGCACAGATACGCAGTATTTT. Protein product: CSVDGGGLPSTDTQYF.

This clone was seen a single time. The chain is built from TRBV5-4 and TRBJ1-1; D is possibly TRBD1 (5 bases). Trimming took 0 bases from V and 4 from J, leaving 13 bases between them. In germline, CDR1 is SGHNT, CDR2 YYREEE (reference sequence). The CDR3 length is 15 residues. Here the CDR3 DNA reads TGTGCCAGCAGCTTGGGGGGGGGAATTAGCACTGAAGCTTTCTTT. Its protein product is CASSLGGGISTEAFF.

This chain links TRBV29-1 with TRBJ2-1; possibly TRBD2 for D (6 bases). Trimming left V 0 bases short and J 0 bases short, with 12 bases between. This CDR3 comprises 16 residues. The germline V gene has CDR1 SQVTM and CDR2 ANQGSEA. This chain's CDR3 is CSVEDLAISSYNEQFF. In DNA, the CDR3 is TGCAGCGTTGAAGATCTAGCGATAAGCTCCTACAATGAGCAGTTCTTC.

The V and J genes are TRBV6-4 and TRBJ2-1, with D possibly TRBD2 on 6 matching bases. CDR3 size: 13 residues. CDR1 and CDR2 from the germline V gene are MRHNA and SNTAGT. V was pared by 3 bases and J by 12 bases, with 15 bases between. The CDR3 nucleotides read TGTGCCAGCAGTGAAACGGTGGGGACTCGGCAGTTCTTC. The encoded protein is CASSETVGTRQFF.

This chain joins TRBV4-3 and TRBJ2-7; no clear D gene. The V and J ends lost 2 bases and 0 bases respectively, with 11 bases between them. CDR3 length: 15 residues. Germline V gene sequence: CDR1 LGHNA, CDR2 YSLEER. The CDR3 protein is CASSQSRAFSYEQYF. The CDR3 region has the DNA TGCGCCAGCAGCCAATCTAGAGCCTTCTCCTACGAGCAGTACTTC.

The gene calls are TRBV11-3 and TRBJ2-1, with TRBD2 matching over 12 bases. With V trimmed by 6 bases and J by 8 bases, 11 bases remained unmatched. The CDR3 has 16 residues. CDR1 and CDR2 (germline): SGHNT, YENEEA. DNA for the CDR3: TGTGCCAGCAGTTTGACTAGCGGGGGCCTCGTGGATGAGCAGTTCTTC. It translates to CASSLTSGGLVDEQFF.

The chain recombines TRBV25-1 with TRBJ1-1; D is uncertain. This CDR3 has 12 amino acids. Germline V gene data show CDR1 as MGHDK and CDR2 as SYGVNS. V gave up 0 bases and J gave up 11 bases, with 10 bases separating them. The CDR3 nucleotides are TGTGCCAGCAGTGAATATCGGGGTCGGGCTTTCTTT. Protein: CASSEYRGRAFF.

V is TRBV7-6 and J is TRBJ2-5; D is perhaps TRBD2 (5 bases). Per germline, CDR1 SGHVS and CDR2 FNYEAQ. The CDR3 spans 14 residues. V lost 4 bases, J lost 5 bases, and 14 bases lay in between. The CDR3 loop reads CASSSTRVLETQYF. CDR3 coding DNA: TGTGCCAGCAGCTCAACTAGGGTATTGGAGACCCAGTACTTC.